The entry below gives a single T cell receptor (beta chain) sequence along with its context. Its antigen is currently unknown. Sequencing was performed with immunoSEQ multiplex PCR; in TCRdb, only in-frame clones are kept and a portion is missing. Of 200,000 or so clones listed, roughly 84% are singletons. This entry comes from a study of cytomegalovirus exposure and HLA in healthy donors. Study-level background: A subsequent analysis stated that the 100 to 150 validation repertoires were run on the same platform as the roughly 620 first-cohort repertoires. Points from the study as a whole: The authors listed approximately 150 TCR beta chains as cytomegalovirus-associated. Reports indicated that the classifier achieved high specificity and sensitivity in diagnosing cytomegalovirus status. TCR clusters originating in the first cohort tended to co-occur in the 120 validation repertoires, according to a later analysis.

Germline-derived CDR1 and CDR2 are PRHDT and FYEKMQ (reference sequence). V lost 4 bases to trimming and J lost 1 base, with 18 bases between them. The length of the CDR3 is 17 residues. The sample consisted of PBMCs. The chain couples TRBV13 to TRBJ2-3, with D hard to call. The TCR originated in a man in his late teens or twenties in good health and CMV-seropositive. The CDR3 region is CASSSLKEPRGTDTQYF. The CDR3 nucleotides are TGTGCCAGCAGCTCCCTCAAAGAACCGCGCGGCACAGATACGCAGTATTTT.